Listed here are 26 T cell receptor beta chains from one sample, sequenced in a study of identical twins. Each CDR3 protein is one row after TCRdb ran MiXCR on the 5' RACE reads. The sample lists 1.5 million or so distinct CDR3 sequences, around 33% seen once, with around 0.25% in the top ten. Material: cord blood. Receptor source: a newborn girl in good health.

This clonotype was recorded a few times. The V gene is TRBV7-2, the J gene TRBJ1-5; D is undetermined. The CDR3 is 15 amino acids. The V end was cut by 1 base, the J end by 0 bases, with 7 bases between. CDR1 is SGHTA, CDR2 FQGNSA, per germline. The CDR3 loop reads CASSLGVHSNQPQHF. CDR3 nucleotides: TGTGCCAGCAGCTTAGGGGTCCATAGCAATCAGCCCCAGCATTTT. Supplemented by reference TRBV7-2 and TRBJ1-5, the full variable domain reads GAGVSQSPSNKVTEKGKDVELRCDPISGHTALYWYRQSLGQGLEFLIYFQGNSAPDKSGLPSDRFSAERTGGSVSTLTIQRTQQEDSAVYLCASSLGVHSNQPQHFGDGTRLSIL.

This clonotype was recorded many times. The chain's CDR3 is CASSSRLAGGTDTQYF. The CDR3 bases are TGTGCCAGCAGCTCTCGACTAGCGGGGGGCACAGATACGCAGTATTTT. This rearrangement joins TRBV13 to TRBJ2-3; 12 nucleotides match TRBD2. The CDR3 has 16 amino acids. Losses at the gene ends were 4 bases for V and 1 base for J; bases not matched to a gene: 3. CDR1 is PRHDT and CDR2 is FYEKMQ in the germline V gene (reference sequence).

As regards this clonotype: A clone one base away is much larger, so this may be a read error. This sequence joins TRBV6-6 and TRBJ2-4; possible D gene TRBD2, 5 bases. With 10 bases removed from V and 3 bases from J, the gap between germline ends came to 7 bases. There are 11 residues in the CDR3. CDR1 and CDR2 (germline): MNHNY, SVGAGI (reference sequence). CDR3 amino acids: CATGGKNIQYF. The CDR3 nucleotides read TGTGCCACCGGAGGCAAAAACATTCAGTACTTC.

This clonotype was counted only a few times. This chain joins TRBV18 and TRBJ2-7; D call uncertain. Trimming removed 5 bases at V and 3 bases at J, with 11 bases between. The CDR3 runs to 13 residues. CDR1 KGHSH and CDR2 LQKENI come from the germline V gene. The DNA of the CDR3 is TGTGCCAGCTCAGTCCTAGGATACTACGAGCAGTACTTC. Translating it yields CASSVLGYYEQYF.

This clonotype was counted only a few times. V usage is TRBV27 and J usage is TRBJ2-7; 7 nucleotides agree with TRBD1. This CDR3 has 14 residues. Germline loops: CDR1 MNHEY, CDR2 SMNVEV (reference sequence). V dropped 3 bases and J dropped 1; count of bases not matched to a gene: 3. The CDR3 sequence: CASSFTGASYEQYF. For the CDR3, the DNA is TGTGCCAGCAGTTTTACAGGGGCGTCCTACGAGCAGTACTTC.

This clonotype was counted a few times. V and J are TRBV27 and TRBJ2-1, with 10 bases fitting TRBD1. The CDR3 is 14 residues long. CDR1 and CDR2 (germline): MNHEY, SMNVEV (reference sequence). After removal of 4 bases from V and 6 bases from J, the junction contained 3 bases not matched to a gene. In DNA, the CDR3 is TGTGCCAGCAGTTGGGACAGGGGAGCCAATGAGCAGTTCTTC. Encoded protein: CASSWDRGANEQFF.

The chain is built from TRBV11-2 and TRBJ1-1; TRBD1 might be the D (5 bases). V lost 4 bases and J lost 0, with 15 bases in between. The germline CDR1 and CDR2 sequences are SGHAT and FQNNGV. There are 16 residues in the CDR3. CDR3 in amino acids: CASSSAGHRLNTEAFF. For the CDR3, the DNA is TGTGCCAGCAGCTCGGCTGGACACAGGTTGAACACTGAAGCTTTCTTT.

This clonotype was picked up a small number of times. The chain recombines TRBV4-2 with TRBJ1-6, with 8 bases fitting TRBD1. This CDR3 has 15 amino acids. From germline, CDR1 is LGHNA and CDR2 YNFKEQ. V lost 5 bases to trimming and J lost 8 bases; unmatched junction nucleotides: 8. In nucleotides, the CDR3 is TGTGCCAGCAGCGGACAGGGTTTTACGGATTCACCCCTCCACTTT. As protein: CASSGQGFTDSPLHF.

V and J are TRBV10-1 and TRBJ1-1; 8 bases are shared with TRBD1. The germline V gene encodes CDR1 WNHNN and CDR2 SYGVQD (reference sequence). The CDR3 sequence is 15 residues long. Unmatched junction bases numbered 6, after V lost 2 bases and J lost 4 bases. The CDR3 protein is CASSEATGDTTEAFF. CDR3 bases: TGCGCCAGCAGTGAGGCGACAGGGGACACCACTGAAGCTTTCTTT.

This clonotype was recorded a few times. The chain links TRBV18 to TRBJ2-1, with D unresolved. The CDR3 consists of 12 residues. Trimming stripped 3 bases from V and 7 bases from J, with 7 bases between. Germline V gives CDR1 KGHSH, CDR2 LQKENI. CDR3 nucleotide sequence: TGTGCCAGCTCACCCGGGCCTAATGAGCAGTTCTTC. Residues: CASSPGPNEQFF.

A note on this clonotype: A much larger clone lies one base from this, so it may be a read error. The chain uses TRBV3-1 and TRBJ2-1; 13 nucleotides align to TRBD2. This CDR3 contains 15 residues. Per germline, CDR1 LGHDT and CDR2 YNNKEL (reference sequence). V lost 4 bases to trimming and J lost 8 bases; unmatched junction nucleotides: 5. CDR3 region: CASSLTSGGRDEQFF. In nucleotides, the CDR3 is TGTGCCAGCAGCCTGACTAGCGGGGGGAGAGATGAGCAGTTCTTC.

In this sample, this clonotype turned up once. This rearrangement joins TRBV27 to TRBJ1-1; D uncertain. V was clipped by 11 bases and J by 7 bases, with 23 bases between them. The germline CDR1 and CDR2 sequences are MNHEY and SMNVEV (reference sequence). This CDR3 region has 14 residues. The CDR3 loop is CAGGSPGRTIEAFF. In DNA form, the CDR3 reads TGTGCCGGCGGATCCCCGGGCAGAACAATTGAAGCTTTCTTT.

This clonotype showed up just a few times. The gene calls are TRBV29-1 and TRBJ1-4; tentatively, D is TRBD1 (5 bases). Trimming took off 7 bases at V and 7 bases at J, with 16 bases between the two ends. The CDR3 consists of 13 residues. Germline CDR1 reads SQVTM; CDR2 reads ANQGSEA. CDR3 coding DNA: TGCAGCGCTCAACAGGATTCACGTGAAAAACTGTTTTTT. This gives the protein CSAQQDSREKLFF.

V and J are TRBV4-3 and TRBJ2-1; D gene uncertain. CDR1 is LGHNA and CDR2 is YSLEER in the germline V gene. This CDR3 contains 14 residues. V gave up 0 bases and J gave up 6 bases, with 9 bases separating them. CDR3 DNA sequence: TGCGCCAGCAGCCAAGAGGGCTTTGGCAATGAGCAGTTCTTC. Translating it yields CASSQEGFGNEQFF.

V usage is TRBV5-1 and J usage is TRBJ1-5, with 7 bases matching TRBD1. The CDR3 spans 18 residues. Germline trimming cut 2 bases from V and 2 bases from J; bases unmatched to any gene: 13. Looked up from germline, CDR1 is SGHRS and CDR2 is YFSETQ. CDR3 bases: TGCGCCAGCAGCTTAAAGCCCCACAGGGGCTGGGGCAATCAGCCCCAGCATTTT. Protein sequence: CASSLKPHRGWGNQPQHF.

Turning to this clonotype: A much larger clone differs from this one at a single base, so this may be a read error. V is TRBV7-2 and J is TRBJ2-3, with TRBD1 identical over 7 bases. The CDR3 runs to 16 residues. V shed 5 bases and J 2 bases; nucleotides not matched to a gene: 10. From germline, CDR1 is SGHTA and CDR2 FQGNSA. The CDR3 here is CASSPGQVPTTDTQYF. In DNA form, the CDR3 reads TGTGCCAGCAGCCCCGGACAGGTCCCGACCACAGATACGCAGTATTTT.

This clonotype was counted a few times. The CDR3 protein is CAIRVTGRNTEAFF. In nucleotides, the CDR3 is TGTGCCATCAGGGTGACAGGGAGGAACACTGAAGCTTTCTTT. The chain combines TRBV10-3 with TRBJ1-1; 7 bases match TRBD1. The CDR3 runs 14 residues. Germline assignment: CDR1 ENHRY and CDR2 SYGVKD. V shed 6 bases and J 1 base; nucleotides not matched to a gene: 5.

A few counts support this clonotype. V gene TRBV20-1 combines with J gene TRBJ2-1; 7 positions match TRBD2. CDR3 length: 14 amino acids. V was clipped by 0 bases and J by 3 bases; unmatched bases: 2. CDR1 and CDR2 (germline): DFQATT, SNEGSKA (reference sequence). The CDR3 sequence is CSARERGVYNEQFF. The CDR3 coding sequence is TGCAGTGCTAGAGAACGGGGGGTCTACAATGAGCAGTTCTTC.

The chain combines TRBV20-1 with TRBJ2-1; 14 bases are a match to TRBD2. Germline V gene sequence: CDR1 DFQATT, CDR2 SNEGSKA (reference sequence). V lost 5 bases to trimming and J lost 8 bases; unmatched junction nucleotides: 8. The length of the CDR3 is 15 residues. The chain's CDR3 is CSARRTSGRRDEQFF. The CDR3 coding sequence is TGCAGTGCTCGAAGGACTAGCGGGAGGAGGGATGAGCAGTTCTTC.

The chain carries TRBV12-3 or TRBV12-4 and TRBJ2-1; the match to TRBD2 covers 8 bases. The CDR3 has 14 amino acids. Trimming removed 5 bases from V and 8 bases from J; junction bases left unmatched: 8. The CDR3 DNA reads TGTGCCAGCAGTCCGGGACTAGGGAGCTATGAGCAGTTCTTC. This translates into CASSPGLGSYEQFF.

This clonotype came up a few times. The CDR3, as DNA: TGTGCCAGCAGTTTCCGCGGTCGCGGGGGCCGCACAGATACGCAGTATTTT. Translating it yields CASSFRGRGGRTDTQYF. The chain joins TRBV27 to TRBJ2-3, with D perhaps TRBD2 (7 bases). V was pared by 3 bases and J by 1 base, with 17 bases between. This CDR3 has 17 residues. CDR1 is MNHEY, CDR2 SMNVEV, per germline (reference sequence).

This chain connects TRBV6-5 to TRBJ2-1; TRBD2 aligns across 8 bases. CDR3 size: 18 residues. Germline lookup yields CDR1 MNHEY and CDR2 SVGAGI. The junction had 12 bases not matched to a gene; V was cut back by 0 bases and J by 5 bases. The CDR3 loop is CASSYSLMGGRPDNEQFF. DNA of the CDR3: TGTGCCAGCAGTTACTCGCTTATGGGCGGGAGGCCAGACAATGAGCAGTTCTTC.

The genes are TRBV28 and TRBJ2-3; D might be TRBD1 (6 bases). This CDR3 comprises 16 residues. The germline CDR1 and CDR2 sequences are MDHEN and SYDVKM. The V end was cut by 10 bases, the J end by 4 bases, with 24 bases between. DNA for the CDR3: TGTGCCACCAATACGGCCCCGGGACACTCTTCAGATACGCAGTATTTT. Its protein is CATNTAPGHSSDTQYF.

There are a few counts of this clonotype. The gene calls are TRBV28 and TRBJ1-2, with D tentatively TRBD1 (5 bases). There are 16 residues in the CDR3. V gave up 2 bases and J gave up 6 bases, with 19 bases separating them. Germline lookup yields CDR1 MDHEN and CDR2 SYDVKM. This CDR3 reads CASSLVLGLGADGYTF. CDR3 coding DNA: TGTGCCAGCAGTTTAGTTCTCGGTTTAGGGGCGGATGGCTACACCTTC.

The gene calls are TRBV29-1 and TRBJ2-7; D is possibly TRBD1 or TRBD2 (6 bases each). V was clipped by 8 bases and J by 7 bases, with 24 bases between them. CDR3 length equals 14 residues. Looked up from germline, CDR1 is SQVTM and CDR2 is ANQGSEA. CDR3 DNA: TGCAGCTGCGAATGGGGGGCGGAATACAATGAGCAGTACTTC. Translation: CSCEWGAEYNEQYF.

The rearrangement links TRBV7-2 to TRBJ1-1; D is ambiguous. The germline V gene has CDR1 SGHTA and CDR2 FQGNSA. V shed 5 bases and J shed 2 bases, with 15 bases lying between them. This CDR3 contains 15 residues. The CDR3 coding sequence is TGTGCCAGCAGCCTTTGGACCCGGGGTAACACTGAAGCTTTCTTT. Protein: CASSLWTRGNTEAFF.